The rows below give T cell receptor beta chains drawn from one sample of a study of T cell responses to AZD1222 COVID-19 vaccine. Measured with immunoSEQ multiplex PCR; TCRdb has only the in-frame clones, and not every one. Of around 130,000 clones in the sample, roughly 85% are singletons; the top ten hold roughly a sixth. Material: peripheral blood, obtained on day 0 of MenACWY control vaccination. The receptors derive from an adult in good health. The CDR3 runs from the conserved cysteine through the conserved F or W.

cdr3_aa: CAWSLTSGRSTEQFF; j_call: TRBJ2-1; v_call: TRBV30
cdr3_aa: CASSYSITSRVGYTF; j_call: TRBJ1-2; v_call: TRBV6-5
cdr3_aa: CASSRTAGSGNGAGANVLTF; j_call: TRBJ2-6; v_call: TRBV9
cdr3_aa: CASSSAGVPLDEQFF; j_call: TRBJ2-1; v_call: TRBV5-6
cdr3_aa: CAWSPRLAGGPYEQYF; j_call: TRBJ2-7; v_call: TRBV30
cdr3_aa: CASQSGRLSFMNTEAFF; j_call: TRBJ1-1; v_call: TRBV28
cdr3_aa: CASSISEGRYEKLFF; j_call: TRBJ1-4; v_call: TRBV19
cdr3_aa: CASSLDYPYEQYF; j_call: TRBJ2-7; v_call: TRBV13
cdr3_aa: CASSPSLGTQNGWPLSGNTIYF; j_call: TRBJ1-3; v_call: TRBV4-1
cdr3_aa: CASSLAMGHQEGYTF; j_call: TRBJ1-2; v_call: TRBV11-2
cdr3_aa: CSVVFPSPSTDTQYF; j_call: TRBJ2-3; v_call: TRBV29-1
cdr3_aa: CSVYPQAHNEQFF; j_call: TRBJ2-1; v_call: TRBV29-1
cdr3_aa: CARSFIRLAGVYEQFF; j_call: TRBJ2-1; v_call: TRBV5-3
cdr3_aa: CASSLGLASDTQYF; j_call: TRBJ2-3; v_call: TRBV18
cdr3_aa: CASSLDRLNTEAFF; j_call: TRBJ1-1; v_call: TRBV5-1
cdr3_aa: CASSFGLAGFSGANVLTF; j_call: TRBJ2-6; v_call: TRBV7-3
cdr3_aa: CASSLSRVGDDDNEQFF; j_call: TRBJ2-1; v_call: TRBV28
cdr3_aa: CASSYVAGPPSDTQYF; j_call: TRBJ2-3; v_call: TRBV6-5
cdr3_aa: CASSLLSANYGYTF; j_call: TRBJ1-2; v_call: TRBV28